This T cell receptor beta chain was sequenced in a study of blood T cell repertoires in COVID-19. J lost 4 bases, V lost 0 bases, and 5 bases had no gene match. CDR3 length: 15 residues. Per germline, CDR1 LNHNV and CDR2 YYDKDF (reference sequence). Notes on this clone: The same CDR3 is also encoded by other DNA sequences in this sample.

Libraries were prepared by immunoSEQ multiplex PCR; TCRdb keeps only in-frame clonotypes and omits some of them. The sample consists of over 200,000 clones, 86% of them appearing once. The receptor's source is a woman in her forties or fifties in a cohort exposed to, infected with or recovered from COVID-19 (not recorded which). This rearrangement joins TRBV15 to TRBJ2-7, with 8 bases that match TRBD1. The sequenced sample consisted of PBMCs or T cells enriched from blood (not recorded which). CDR3 DNA sequence: TGTGCCACCAGCAGAGACCGGACAGGGAGTTACGAGCAGTACTTC. It specifies CATSRDRTGSYEQYF.